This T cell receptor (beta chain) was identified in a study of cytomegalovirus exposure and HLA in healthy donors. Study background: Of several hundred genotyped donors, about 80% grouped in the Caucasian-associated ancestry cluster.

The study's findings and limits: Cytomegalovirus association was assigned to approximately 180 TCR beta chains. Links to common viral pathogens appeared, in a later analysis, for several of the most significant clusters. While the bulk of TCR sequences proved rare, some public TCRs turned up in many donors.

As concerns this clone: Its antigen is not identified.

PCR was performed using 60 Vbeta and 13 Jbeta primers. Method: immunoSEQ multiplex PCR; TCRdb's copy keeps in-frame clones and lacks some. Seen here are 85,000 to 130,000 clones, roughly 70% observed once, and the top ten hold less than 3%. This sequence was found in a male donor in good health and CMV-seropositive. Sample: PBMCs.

CDR3 in DNA: TGTGCCAGCAGTCTGGACAGGGTGATGAATGAGCAGTTCTTC. Translation: CASSLDRVMNEQFF. The chain employs TRBV6-1 and TRBJ2-1; TRBD1 aligns across 8 bases. The CDR3 runs 14 residues. Losses at the gene ends were 5 bases for V and 7 bases for J; bases not matched to a gene: 7. The germline V gene encodes CDR1 MNHNS and CDR2 SASEGT.